The clone carrying this TCR beta chain has more than one count but fewer than ten. This likely reflects a read error, since a far larger clone is one base away. Different DNA sequences within this sample yield the same CDR3. The data originate from a study of blood T cell repertoires in COVID-19. Study summary: The analysed material was cDNA or gDNA that came from T cells, B-cell-depleted T cells, or PBMCs.

CDR3 size: 11 residues. Trimming removed 5 bases from V and 4 bases from J, with 6 bases in between. Per the germline V gene, CDR1 is LNHDA and CDR2 is SQIVND (reference sequence). How the authors handled the data: Using reference gene primer amplification, nucleated cell counts were estimated. Only in-frame clones appear in the TCRdb table, and some are missing; sequencing was by immunoSEQ multiplex PCR. V and J calls plus clone size are reproduced from that table; the DNA served to infer D and trimming. The sample yields around 100,000 clones, about 91% seen once. The TCR was taken from a human donor in a cohort sampled during active COVID-19. The material sequenced was peripheral blood. The V call is TRBV19, the J call TRBJ2-7; D gene ambiguous. CDR3: CASSHRYEQYF. Here the CDR3 DNA reads TGTGCCAGTAGTCACAGATACGAGCAGTACTTC.